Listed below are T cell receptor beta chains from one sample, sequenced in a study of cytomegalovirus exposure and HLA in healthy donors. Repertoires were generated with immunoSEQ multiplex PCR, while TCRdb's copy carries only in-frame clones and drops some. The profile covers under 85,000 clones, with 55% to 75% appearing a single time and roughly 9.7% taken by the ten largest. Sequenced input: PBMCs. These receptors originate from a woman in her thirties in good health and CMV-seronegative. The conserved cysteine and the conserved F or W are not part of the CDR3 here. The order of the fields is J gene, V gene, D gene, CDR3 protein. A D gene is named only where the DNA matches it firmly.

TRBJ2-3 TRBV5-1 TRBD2 ASSPPGTSGGSRTDTQY
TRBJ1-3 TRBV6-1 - ASSATGRFSGNTIY
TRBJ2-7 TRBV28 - ASSLASRGLLNEQY
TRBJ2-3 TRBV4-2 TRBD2 ASSQEFLAGGGTDTQY
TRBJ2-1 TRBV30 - AWSGTRFSEQF
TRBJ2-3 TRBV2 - ASSELALTDTQY
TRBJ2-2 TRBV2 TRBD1 ARGDRGDTGELF
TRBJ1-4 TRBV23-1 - ASSQEEEGGNEKLF
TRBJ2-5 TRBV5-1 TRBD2 ASSLVAGGNQETQY
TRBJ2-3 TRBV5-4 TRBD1 ASSQGARNTDTQY
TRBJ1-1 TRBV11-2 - ASSLSVSLNTEAF
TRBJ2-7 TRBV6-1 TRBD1 ASTETGGTSYEQY
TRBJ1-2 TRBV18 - ASSPGEGYT
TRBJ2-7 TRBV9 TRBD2 ASSLGLAGLYEQY
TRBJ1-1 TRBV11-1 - ASTRGGTEAF
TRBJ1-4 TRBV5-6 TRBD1 ASSFLTGGHEKLF
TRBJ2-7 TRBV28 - ASSLSSGYSTGSSYEQY
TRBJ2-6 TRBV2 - ASAKDSSGANVLT
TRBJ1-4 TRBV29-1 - SVEGLRGPNEKLF
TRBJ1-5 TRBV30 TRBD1 AWSRGQGVTSNQPQH
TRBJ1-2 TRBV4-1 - ASSQGRGPSNYGYT
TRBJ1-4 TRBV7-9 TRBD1 ASSLNTRGRTNEKLF
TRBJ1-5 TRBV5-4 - ASSFWGGGQPQH
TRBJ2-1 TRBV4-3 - ASSYSGDSYNEQF
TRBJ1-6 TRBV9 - ASSAQKSSYNSPLH
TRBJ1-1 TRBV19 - ASRREGRFGTEAF
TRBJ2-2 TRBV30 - AWSAGTTNTGELF
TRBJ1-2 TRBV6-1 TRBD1 ASSETGGAYYGYT
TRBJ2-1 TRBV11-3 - ASSSRTDSYNEQF
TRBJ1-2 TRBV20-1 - RGQGNYGYT
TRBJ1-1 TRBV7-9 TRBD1 ASSLDRGAF
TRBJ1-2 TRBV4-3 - ASSPGMSYGYT
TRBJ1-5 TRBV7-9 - ASSPLGGDQPQH
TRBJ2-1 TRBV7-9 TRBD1 ASSLKMDRDRDEQF
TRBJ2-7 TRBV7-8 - ASSFIREYTYEQY
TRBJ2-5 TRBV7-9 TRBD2 ASSLDRVAGGKTQY
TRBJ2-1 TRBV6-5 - ASSYSNRGHNEQF
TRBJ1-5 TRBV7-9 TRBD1 ASSLSGGPQPQH
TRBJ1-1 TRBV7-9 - ASSLLRGNTEAF
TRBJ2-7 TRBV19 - ASSIGPTRIPYEQY
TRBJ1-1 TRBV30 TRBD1 AWSVTGGWTEAF